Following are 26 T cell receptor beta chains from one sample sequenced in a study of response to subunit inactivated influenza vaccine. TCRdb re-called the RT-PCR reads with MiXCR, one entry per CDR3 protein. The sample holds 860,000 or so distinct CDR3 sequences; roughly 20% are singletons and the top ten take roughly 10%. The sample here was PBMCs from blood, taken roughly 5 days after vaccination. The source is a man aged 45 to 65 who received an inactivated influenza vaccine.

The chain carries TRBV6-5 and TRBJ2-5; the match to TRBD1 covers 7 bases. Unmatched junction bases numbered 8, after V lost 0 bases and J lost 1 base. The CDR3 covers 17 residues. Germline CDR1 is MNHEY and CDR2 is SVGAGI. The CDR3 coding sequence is TGTGCCAGCAGTTACTCGAGGGGACAGCAATTCCAAGAGACCCAGTACTTC. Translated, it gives CASSYSRGQQFQETQYF.

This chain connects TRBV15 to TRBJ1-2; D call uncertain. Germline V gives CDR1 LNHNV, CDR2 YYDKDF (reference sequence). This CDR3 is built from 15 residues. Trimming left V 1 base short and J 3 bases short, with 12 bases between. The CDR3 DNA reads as TGTGCCACCAGCAGAGGGACCCCAGGCTACTATGGCTACACCTTC. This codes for CATSRGTPGYYGYTF.

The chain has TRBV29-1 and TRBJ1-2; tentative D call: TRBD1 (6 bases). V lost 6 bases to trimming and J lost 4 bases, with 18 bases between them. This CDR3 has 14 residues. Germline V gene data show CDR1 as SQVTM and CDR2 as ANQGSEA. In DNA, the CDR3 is TGCAGCGTGGAAACAGGGCGAGGTGTCTATGGCTACACCTTC. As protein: CSVETGRGVYGYTF.

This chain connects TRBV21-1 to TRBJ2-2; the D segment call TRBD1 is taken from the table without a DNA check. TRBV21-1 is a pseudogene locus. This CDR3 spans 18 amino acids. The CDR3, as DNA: TGTGCCAGCAGCTCCCGGGACAGGGGCTGCGCGAACACCGGGGAGCTGTTTTTT. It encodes CASSSRDRGCANTGELFF.

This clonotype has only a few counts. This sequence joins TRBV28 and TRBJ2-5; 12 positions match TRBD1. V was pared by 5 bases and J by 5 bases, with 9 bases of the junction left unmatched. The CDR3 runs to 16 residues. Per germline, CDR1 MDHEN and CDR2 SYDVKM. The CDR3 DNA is TGTGCCAGCAGTCCGAGCGGGACAGGGGGCTTTGAGACCCAGTACTTC. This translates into CASSPSGTGGFETQYF.

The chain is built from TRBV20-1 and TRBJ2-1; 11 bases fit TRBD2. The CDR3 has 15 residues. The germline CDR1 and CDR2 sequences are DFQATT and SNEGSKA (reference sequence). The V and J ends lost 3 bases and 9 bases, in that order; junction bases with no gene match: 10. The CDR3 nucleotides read TGCAGTGCTAGGGCCCTAGCGGGAGGTGGAGGTGAGCAGTTCTTC. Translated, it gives CSARALAGGGGEQFF.

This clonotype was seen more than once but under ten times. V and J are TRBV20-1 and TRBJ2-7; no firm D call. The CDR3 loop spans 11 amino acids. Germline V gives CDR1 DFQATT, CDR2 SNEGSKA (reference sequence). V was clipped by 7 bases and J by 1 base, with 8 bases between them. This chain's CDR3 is CSGRYSYEQYF. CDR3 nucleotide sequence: TGCAGTGGAAGGTATTCCTACGAGCAGTACTTC.

The CDR3 loop reads CASSPRQGRSETQYF. The CDR3 DNA is TGCGCCAGCAGCCCCCGACAGGGGCGTTCAGAGACCCAGTACTTC. The chain links TRBV5-1 to TRBJ2-5; 8 bases align to TRBD1. The V gene's germline CDR1 is SGHRS and CDR2 YFSETQ. V trimming: 4 bases; J trimming: 4 bases; junction bases outside the gene matches: 9. The CDR3 is 15 residues long.

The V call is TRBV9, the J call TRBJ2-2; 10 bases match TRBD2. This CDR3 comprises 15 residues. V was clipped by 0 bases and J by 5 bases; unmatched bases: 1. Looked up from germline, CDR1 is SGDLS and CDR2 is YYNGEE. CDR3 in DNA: TGTGCCAGCAGCGTAGTGGGACTAGCGACCGGGGAGCTGTTTTTT. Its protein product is CASSVVGLATGELFF.

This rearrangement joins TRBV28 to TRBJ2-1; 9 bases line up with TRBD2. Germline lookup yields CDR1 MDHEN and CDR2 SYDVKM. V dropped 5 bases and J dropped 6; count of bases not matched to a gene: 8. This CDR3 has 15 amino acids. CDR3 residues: CASSPTSGGLNEQFF. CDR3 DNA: TGTGCCAGCAGTCCAACCAGCGGGGGGCTCAATGAGCAGTTCTTC.

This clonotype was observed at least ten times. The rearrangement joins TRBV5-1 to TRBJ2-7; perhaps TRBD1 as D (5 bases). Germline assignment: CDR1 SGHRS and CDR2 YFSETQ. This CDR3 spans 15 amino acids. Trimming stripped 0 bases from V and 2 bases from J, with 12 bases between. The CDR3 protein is CASSLVAGFAYEQYF. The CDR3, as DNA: TGCGCCAGCAGCTTGGTTGCAGGGTTTGCCTACGAGCAGTACTTC.

The CDR3 loop is CSVTGTSGTDTQYF. DNA for the CDR3: TGCAGCGTTACCGGGACTAGCGGCACAGATACGCAGTATTTT. The rearrangement links TRBV29-1 to TRBJ2-3; TRBD2 matches at 10 bases. Trimming took 5 bases from V and 1 from J; bases not matched to a gene: 3. CDR1 SQVTM and CDR2 ANQGSEA come from the germline V gene. The CDR3 consists of 14 residues.

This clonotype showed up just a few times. Here the CDR3 DNA reads TGTGCCATCAGTCCGGTGGCTCGACAGGGTGTTTCGAATGAGCAGTTCTTC. This translates into CAISPVARQGVSNEQFF. This chain joins TRBV10-3 and TRBJ2-1; 7 bases fit TRBD1. V lost 5 bases to trimming and J lost 7 bases; unmatched junction nucleotides: 17. Germline CDR1 reads ENHRY; CDR2 reads SYGVKD. This CDR3 is built from 17 residues.

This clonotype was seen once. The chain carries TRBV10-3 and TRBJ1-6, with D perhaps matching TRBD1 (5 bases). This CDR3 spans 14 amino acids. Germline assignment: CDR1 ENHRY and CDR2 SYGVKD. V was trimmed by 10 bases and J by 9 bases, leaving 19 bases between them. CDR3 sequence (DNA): TGTGCCACCGGGACGGAGGTTGGTGGTTCACCCCTCCACTTT. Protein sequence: CATGTEVGGSPLHF.

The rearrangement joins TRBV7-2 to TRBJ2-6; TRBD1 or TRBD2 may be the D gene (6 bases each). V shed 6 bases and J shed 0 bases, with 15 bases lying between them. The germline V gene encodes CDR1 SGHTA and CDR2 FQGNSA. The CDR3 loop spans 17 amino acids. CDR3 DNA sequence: TGTGCCAGCAGTATGAGGGGGGATAGCTCTGGGGCCAACGTCCTGACTTTC. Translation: CASSMRGDSSGANVLTF.

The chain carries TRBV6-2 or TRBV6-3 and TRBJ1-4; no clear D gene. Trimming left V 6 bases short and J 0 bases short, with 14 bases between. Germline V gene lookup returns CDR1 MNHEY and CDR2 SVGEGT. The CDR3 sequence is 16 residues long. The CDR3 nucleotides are TGTGCCAGCAGACCCCTCAAGGGCTCAACTAATGAAAAACTGTTTTTT. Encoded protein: CASRPLKGSTNEKLFF.

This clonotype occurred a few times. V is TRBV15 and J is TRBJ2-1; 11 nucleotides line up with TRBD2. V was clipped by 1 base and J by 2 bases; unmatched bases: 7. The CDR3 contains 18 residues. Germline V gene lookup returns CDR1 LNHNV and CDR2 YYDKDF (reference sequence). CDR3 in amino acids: CATSRVPPSGGPYNEQFF. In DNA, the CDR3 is TGTGCCACCAGCAGAGTCCCCCCTAGCGGGGGGCCCTACAATGAGCAGTTCTTC.

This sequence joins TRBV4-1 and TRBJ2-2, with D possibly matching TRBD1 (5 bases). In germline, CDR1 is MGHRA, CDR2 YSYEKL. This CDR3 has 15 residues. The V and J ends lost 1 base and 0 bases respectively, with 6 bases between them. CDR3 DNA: TGCGCCAGCAGCCAAGGGACACCGAACACCGGGGAGCTGTTTTTT. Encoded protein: CASSQGTPNTGELFF.

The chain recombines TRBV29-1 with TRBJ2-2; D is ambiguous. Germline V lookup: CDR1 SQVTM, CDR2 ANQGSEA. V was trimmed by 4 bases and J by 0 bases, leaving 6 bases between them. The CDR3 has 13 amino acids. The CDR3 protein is CSVVHTNTGELFF. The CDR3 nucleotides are TGCAGCGTTGTCCACACGAACACCGGGGAGCTGTTTTTT.

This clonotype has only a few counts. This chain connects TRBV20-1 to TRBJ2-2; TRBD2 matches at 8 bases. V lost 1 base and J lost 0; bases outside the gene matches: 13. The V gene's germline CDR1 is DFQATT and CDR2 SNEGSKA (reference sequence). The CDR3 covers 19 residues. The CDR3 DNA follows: TGCAGTGCTAGAGGACATAGCGGGGTACAATCCGCGAACACCGGGGAGCTGTTTTTT. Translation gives CSARGHSGVQSANTGELFF.

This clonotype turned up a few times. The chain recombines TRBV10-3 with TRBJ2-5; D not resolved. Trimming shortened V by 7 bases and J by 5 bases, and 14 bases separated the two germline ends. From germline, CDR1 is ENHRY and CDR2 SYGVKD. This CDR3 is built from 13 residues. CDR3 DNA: TGTGCCATCAACAAGGGTAGTGATGAGACCCAGTACTTC. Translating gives CAINKGSDETQYF.

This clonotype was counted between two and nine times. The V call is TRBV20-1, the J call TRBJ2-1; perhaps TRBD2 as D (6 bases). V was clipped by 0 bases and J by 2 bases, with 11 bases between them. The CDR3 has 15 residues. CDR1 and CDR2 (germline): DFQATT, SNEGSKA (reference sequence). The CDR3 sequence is CSARDLARPYNEQFF. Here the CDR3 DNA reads TGCAGTGCTAGAGACCTAGCGAGGCCCTACAATGAGCAGTTCTTC.

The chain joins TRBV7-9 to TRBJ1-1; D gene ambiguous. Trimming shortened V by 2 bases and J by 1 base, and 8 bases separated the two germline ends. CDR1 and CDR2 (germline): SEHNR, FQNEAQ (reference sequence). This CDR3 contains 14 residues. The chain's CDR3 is CASSLRVGNTEAFF. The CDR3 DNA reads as TGTGCCAGCAGCTTACGGGTGGGGAACACTGAAGCTTTCTTT.

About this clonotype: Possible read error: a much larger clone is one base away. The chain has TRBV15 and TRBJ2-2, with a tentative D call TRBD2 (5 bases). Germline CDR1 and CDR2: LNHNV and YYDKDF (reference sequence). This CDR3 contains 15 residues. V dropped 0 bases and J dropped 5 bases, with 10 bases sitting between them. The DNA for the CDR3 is TGTGCCACCAGCAGAGATTTGAGGGAAACCGGGGAGCTGTTTTTT. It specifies CATSRDLRETGELFF. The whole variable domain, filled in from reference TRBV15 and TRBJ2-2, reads DAMVIQNPRYQVTQFGKPVTLSCSQTLNHNVMYWYQQKSSQAPKLLFHYYDKDFNNEADTPDNFQSRRPNTSFCFLDIRSPGLGDTAMYLCATSRDLRETGELFFGEGSRLTVL.

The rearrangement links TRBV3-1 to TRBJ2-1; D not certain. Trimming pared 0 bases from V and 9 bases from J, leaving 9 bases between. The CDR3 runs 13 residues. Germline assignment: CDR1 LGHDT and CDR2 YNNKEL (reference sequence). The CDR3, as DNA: TGTGCCAGCAGCCAAGACGGTCGGAGTGAGCAGTTCTTC. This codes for CASSQDGRSEQFF.

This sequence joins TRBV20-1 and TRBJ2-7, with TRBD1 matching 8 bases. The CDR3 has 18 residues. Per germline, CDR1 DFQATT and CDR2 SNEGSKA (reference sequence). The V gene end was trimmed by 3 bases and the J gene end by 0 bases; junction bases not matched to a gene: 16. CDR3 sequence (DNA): TGCAGTGCTAGCGCGGTCCCCTCCGGGGACAGGAGCTCCTACGAGCAGTACTTC. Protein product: CSASAVPSGDRSSYEQYF.